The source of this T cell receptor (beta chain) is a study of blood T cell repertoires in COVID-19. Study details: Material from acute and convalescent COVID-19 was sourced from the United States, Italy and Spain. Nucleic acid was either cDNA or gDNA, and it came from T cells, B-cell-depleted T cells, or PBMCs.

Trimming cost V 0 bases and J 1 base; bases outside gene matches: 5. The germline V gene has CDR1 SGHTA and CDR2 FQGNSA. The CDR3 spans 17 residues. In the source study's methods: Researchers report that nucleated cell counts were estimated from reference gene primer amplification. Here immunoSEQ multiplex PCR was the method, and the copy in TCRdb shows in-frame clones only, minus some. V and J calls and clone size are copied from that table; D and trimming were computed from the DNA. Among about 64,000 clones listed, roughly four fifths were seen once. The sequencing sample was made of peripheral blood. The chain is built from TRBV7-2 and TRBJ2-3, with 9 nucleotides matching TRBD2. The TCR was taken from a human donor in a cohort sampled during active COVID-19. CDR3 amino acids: CASSLASAGGGTDTQYF. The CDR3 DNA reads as TGTGCCAGCAGCTTAGCGTCGGCGGGGGGGGGCACAGATACGCAGTATTTT.